A single sample gave rise to the 16 T cell receptor beta chains below, sequenced in a study of technical replicates of blood from a few donors. TCRdb keeps only in-frame clones here, not all; method: immunoSEQ multiplex PCR. The data show roughly 60,000 clones, with about 88% seen just once and about 5.4% held by the top ten. The specimen sequenced was PBMCs. The source of these receptors is a human donor in good health. Some clones in this sample may be carry-over from other donors' samples.

The chain carries TRBV6-5 and TRBJ2-7; the match to TRBD1 covers 9 bases. This CDR3 contains 14 residues. The V gene end was trimmed by 8 bases and the J gene end by 6 bases; junction bases not matched to a gene: 11. In germline, CDR1 is MNHEY, CDR2 SVGAGI. CDR3 loop: CASCRQGGVAEQYF. The DNA of the CDR3 is TGTGCCAGCTGCAGACAGGGGGGGGTGGCCGAGCAGTACTTC.

The rearrangement links TRBV6-5 to TRBJ2-3, with D possibly matching TRBD1 (5 bases). The germline V and J ends were trimmed by 5 bases and 6 bases, with 15 bases remaining between them. Germline V gene sequence: CDR1 MNHEY, CDR2 SVGAGI. The CDR3 is made up of 14 amino acids. The CDR3 loop reads CASSTQELRDTQYF. The DNA of the CDR3 is TGTGCCAGCAGTACACAGGAGCTGCGGGATACGCAGTATTTT.

The gene calls are TRBV6-6 and TRBJ1-1, with D possibly TRBD1 on 5 matching bases. This CDR3 has 14 amino acids. The germline gives CDR1 MNHNY, CDR2 SVGAGI (reference sequence). The V end was cut by 4 bases, the J end by 2 bases, with 11 bases between. CDR3 amino acids: CASSWGGTNTEAFF. The CDR3 DNA is TGTGCCAGCAGTTGGGGGGGAACCAACACTGAAGCTTTCTTT.

J is TRBJ2-1 and V is TRBV25-1; D is perhaps TRBD1 (6 bases). CDR1 and CDR2 (germline): MGHDK, SYGVNS. V lost 4 bases and J lost 16, with 20 bases in between. This CDR3 is 13 amino acids long. Written as DNA, the CDR3 is TGTGCCAGCAGTGCCCCCGCAGGGGAATTACGTTTCTTC. This encodes CASSAPAGELRFF. Complete variable domain (other parts from reference TRBV25-1 and TRBJ2-1): EADIYQTPRYLVIGTGKKITLECSQTMGHDKMYWYQQDPGMELHLIHYSYGVNSTEKGDLSSESTVSRIRTEHFPLTLESARPSHTSQYLCASSAPAGELRFFGPGTRLTVL.

V and J are TRBV7-9 and TRBJ2-5, with 8 nucleotides matching TRBD2. CDR3 length equals 14 residues. V lost 5 bases and J lost 4; bases outside the gene matches: 6. Germline values: CDR1 SEHNR, CDR2 FQNEAQ (reference sequence). The CDR3 DNA follows: TGTGCCAGCAGCCTTCTCGGACTAGCAGAGACCCAGTACTTC. The encoded protein is CASSLLGLAETQYF.

The chain joins TRBV6-5 to TRBJ1-2, with D unclear. This CDR3 is 13 amino acids long. Looked up from germline, CDR1 is MNHEY and CDR2 is SVGAGI. Trimming cost V 6 bases and J 3 bases, with 11 bases left between them. In DNA form, the CDR3 reads TGTGCCAGCAGCCGAGCGAGGGACTATGGCTACACCTTC. Protein: CASSRARDYGYTF.

V and J are TRBV11-2 and TRBJ2-1; the D gene is possibly TRBD2 (5 bases). CDR1 is SGHAT and CDR2 is FQNNGV in the germline V gene. V gave up 6 bases and J gave up 15 bases, with 24 bases separating them. The CDR3 has 14 amino acids. The DNA of the CDR3 is TGTGCCAGCAGTCTCATTGGAAGCTCGGGAATTCTGTTCTTC. Its protein product is CASSLIGSSGILFF.

This chain connects TRBV5-1 to TRBJ2-7; 7 bases map to TRBD1. Germline V gives CDR1 SGHRS, CDR2 YFSETQ. This CDR3 is 14 amino acids long. V trimming: 10 bases; J trimming: 1 base; junction bases outside the gene matches: 11. The CDR3 region is CAFQPGQRSYEQYF. In nucleotides, the CDR3 is TGCGCCTTCCAGCCGGGACAGAGATCCTACGAGCAGTACTTC.

V usage is TRBV2 and J usage is TRBJ2-2; TRBD2 might be the D (5 bases). The CDR3 sequence is 15 residues long. The V and J ends lost 7 bases and 5 bases respectively, with 17 bases between them. Germline V gene data show CDR1 as SNHLY and CDR2 as FYNNEI. In nucleotides, the CDR3 is TGTGCCAGCAAAGCTACGGGGTATCGGACCGGGGAGCTGTTTTTT. As protein: CASKATGYRTGELFF. Drawing the rest from reference TRBV2 and TRBJ2-2, the complete variable domain is EPEVTQTPSHQVTQMGQEVILRCVPISNHLYFYWYRQILGQKVEFLVSFYNNEISEKSEIFDDQFSVERPDGSNFTLKIRSTKLEDSAMYFCASKATGYRTGELFFGEGSRLTVL.

CDR3: CASSTGQGKTQYF. The DNA of the CDR3 is TGTGCCAGCAGCACCGGACAGGGAAAGACCCAGTACTTC. J is TRBJ2-5 and V is TRBV21-1; the table's D gene call, TRBD1, was not cross checked with the DNA. TRBV21-1 is a pseudogene. The CDR3 runs to 13 residues.

This chain joins TRBV7-2 and TRBJ2-3; possibly TRBD2 for D (5 bases). Germline V gene sequence: CDR1 SGHTA, CDR2 FQGNSA. The CDR3 covers 17 residues. V was trimmed by 1 base and J by 2 bases, leaving 16 bases between them. The CDR3: CASSLVGRGLNTDTQYF. In nucleotides, the CDR3 is TGTGCCAGCAGCTTAGTCGGCAGAGGACTCAACACAGATACGCAGTATTTT. The complete variable domain, with remaining parts taken from reference TRBV7-2 and TRBJ2-3, reads GAGVSQSPSNKVTEKGKDVELRCDPISGHTALYWYRQSLGQGLEFLIYFQGNSAPDKSGLPSDRFSAERTGGSVSTLTIQRTQQEDSAVYLCASSLVGRGLNTDTQYFGPGTRLTVL.

This clone was seen once. The chain joins TRBV5-1 to TRBJ1-2, with 10 nucleotides matching TRBD1. Germline CDR1 SGHRS, CDR2 YFSETQ. The length of the CDR3 is 15 residues. The ends lost 2 bases at V and 6 bases at J; junction bases unmatched: 7. The CDR3 here is CASSFSGQGSDGYTF. In DNA form, the CDR3 reads TGCGCCAGCAGCTTCTCGGGACAGGGGTCGGATGGCTACACCTTC.

The chain combines TRBV4-1 with TRBJ1-6; a possible D gene is TRBD1 (5 bases). Germline CDR1 and CDR2: MGHRA and YSYEKL. This CDR3 has 16 amino acids. V shed 1 base and J shed 7 bases, with 14 bases lying between them. The CDR3 DNA sequence: TGCGCCAGCAGCCAAGTCAGGCAGGGTGGAAATTCACCCCTCCACTTT. Translated, it gives CASSQVRQGGNSPLHF.

The chain joins TRBV9 to TRBJ1-2, with no clear D. V gave up 0 bases and J gave up 9 bases, with 18 bases separating them. Per germline, CDR1 SGDLS and CDR2 YYNGEE. The CDR3 is made up of 15 amino acids. CDR3 in amino acids: CASSVAGSSGSSYTF. The DNA of the CDR3 is TGTGCCAGCAGCGTAGCCGGGTCGAGTGGATCAAGCTACACCTTC.

The rearrangement links TRBV27 to TRBJ2-1, with 9 nucleotides matching TRBD2. Germline lookup yields CDR1 MNHEY and CDR2 SMNVEV (reference sequence). With 6 bases clipped from V and 7 bases from J, the junction kept 7 bases outside the gene matches. CDR3 length equals 14 residues. CDR3 sequence: CASSRGGAWNEQFF. In DNA, the CDR3 is TGTGCCAGCAGCCGCGGGGGGGCCTGGAATGAGCAGTTCTTC.

The genes are TRBV4-3 and TRBJ2-7; D perhaps matches TRBD1 (5 bases). Germline CDR1 is LGHNA and CDR2 is YSLEER. Trimming cost V 0 bases and J 0 bases, with 15 bases left between them. CDR3 length equals 17 residues. CDR3 nucleotides: TGCGCCAGCAGCCAAGAATATCGGCCAGGGCTCTCCTACGAGCAGTACTTC. Translation: CASSQEYRPGLSYEQYF.